This TCR beta chain was recovered during a study of human T cells and chemical hapten exposure. This clonotype has at least ten counts. TCRdb processed the RACE reads anew with MiXCR; each CDR3 protein has one entry. The sample includes about 35,000 distinct CDR3 sequences, around 10% of them seen just once. Described time point: pre-sensitization, week 0. Treatment noted: therapeutic diphenylcyclopropenone sensitization with weekly scalp DPC. Unfractionated whole blood was the source of the extracted total RNA. The source of this sequence is a woman between 40 and 55 years old with alopecia areata. Some clones in this sample may be carry-over from other donors' samples. The material sequenced was whole blood, taken in connection with sensitization to the hapten diphenylcyclopropenone (DPC).

The CDR3 DNA is TGTGCCAGCAGCTTGGTCTCTCAAACTGAAGCTTTCTTT. It specifies CASSLVSQTEAFF. The V call is TRBV5-6, the J call TRBJ1-1; D is unresolved. Germline lookup yields CDR1 SGHDT and CDR2 YYEEEE. V was clipped by 0 bases and J by 5 bases, with 8 bases between them. The CDR3 has 13 residues. Filled out from reference TRBV5-6 and TRBJ1-1, the complete variable domain reads DAGVTQSPTHLIKTRGQQVTLRCSPKSGHDTVSWYQQALGQGPQFIFQYYEEEERQRGNFPDRFSGHQFPNYSSELNVNALLLGDSALYLCASSLVSQTEAFFGQGTRLTVV.